The clone carrying this T cell receptor beta chain was counted a few times. CDR3 length: 13 amino acids. The ends were cut back, 10 bases at V and 7 bases at J, with 19 bases in the middle. The assay was immunoSEQ multiplex PCR, and TCRdb's table has in-frame clones only and misses some. The sample shows about 240,000 clones, approximately 86% of them seen only once. These data belong to a study of blood T cell repertoires in COVID-19. The rearrangement uses TRBV12-3 or TRBV12-4 and TRBJ1-1; a weak D match, TRBD1 (5 bases). Material: peripheral blood. This TCR was sampled from a human donor in a cohort sampled during active COVID-19. The CDR3 coding sequence is TGTGCCACCAAGGAGGGGTGGGTTAATGAAGCTTTCTTT. Translating it yields CATKEGWVNEAFF.